Below, one T cell receptor beta chain is given with its context. Using immunoSEQ multiplex PCR, the repertoire was profiled, and TCRdb retains in-frame clones only, with some absent. The sample lists 200,000 or so clones, about four fifths occurring once. This entry belongs to a study of blood T cell repertoires in COVID-19. At the level of the study: The United States, Italy and Spain were the sources of the acute and convalescent COVID-19 samples.

The source of this sequence is a woman over 75 with COVID-19, enrolled during active disease. The sample comprised peripheral blood.

DNA for the CDR3: TGTGCCAGCAGTTTCACAGGTACCAGTCAGCCCCAGCATTTT. Protein product: CASSFTGTSQPQHF. The rearrangement uses TRBV27 and TRBJ1-5, with D possibly TRBD1 on 5 matching bases. CDR3 length: 14 amino acids. The V gene's germline CDR1 is MNHEY and CDR2 SMNVEV (reference sequence). V lost 3 bases and J 6 bases, leaving 12 bases between the germline ends.